Here is one T cell receptor beta chain with its context. Its antigen is not known. The entry originates in a study of cytomegalovirus exposure and HLA in healthy donors. The wider study: Findings of an earlier analysis included more than 90 million unique TCR beta sequences from 180 million or so T cells. General study findings and limits: In a later analysis, common viral pathogens appeared linked to several of the most significant clusters.

The study ran its PCR with 60 Vbeta and 13 Jbeta primers. Per the original methods: In a later analysis, 10 million to 11 million of tens of millions of unique beta chains occurred in at least two donors. Here immunoSEQ multiplex PCR was the method, and the copy in TCRdb shows in-frame clones only, minus some. V and J calls and clone size are copied from that table; D and trimming were computed from the DNA. The repertoire consists of approximately 130,000 clones, with over 60% occurring once and the leading ten covering about 6%. The TCR comes from a woman aged 40 to 50 in good health and CMV-seronegative. Sequencing was carried out using PBMCs.

The CDR3 here is CASSLDYSGNTIYF. The CDR3 nucleotides are TGTGCCAGCAGCTTAGACTATTCTGGAAACACCATATATTTT. The chain combines TRBV7-9 with TRBJ1-3; D is unclear. Germline CDR1 SEHNR, CDR2 FQNEAQ (reference sequence). V was shortened by 1 base and J by 1 base, with 5 bases between the two germline ends. This CDR3 comprises 14 residues. The full variable domain, rest sourced from reference TRBV7-9 and TRBJ1-3, is DTGVSQNPRHKITKRGQNVTFRCDPISEHNRLYWYRQTLGQGPEFLTYFQNEAQLEKSRLLSDRFSAERPKGSFSTLEIQRTEQGDSAMYLCASSLDYSGNTIYFGEGSWLTVV.